The sequence of this T cell receptor (beta chain) was determined in a study of OX40 agonist ivuxolimab in advanced cancers. About the study: Patients received the agonistic anti-OX40 (CD134) antibody ivuxolimab. Study conclusions and caveats: Compared with CD4+, CD8+ T cells on average had more expanded clones. Among the nonresponders, some also had low normalized T-cell clonal expansion.

Produced via immunoSEQ multiplex PCR; TCRdb's table is partial and in-frame only. This sample carries tens of thousands of clones, roughly four fifths of them seen once, and the ten largest clones take 5%. A word on this clone: Its antigen is as yet unknown.

CDR1 SGDLS and CDR2 YYNGEE come from the germline V gene. J was trimmed by 9 bases and V by 0 bases; bases with no gene match: 4. The CDR3 extends over 15 amino acids. Sequencing used CD4+ or CD8+ T cells sorted from blood, obtained in a trial of the OX40 agonist ivuxolimab. The chain uses TRBV9 and TRBJ2-1; TRBD2 agrees at 12 bases. This clonotype was sampled from an adult with an advanced solid tumor such as melanoma, head and neck, liver or kidney cancer. As DNA, the CDR3 is TGTGCCAGCAGCGTAGGGACTAGCGGGGCCAGTGAGCAGTTCTTC. Residues: CASSVGTSGASEQFF. The variable domain in full, completed from reference TRBV9 and TRBJ2-1, reads DSGVTQTPKHLITATGQRVTLRCSPRSGDLSVYWYQQSLDQGLQFLIQYYNGEERAKGNILERFSAQQFPDLHSELNLSSLELGDSALYFCASSVGTSGASEQFFGPGTRLTVL.